A single sample gave rise to the 18 T cell receptor beta chains below, sequenced in a study of blood T cell repertoires in COVID-19. Sequencing used immunoSEQ multiplex PCR; TCRdb keeps in-frame clones, though not all of them. The sample lists 120,000 or so clones; about nine tenths were seen once. The sequenced sample consisted of peripheral blood. The origin of the receptors is a man in his forties or fifties with acute or convalescent COVID-19.

The chain links TRBV7-9 to TRBJ2-2; D remains ambiguous. Germline V gene data show CDR1 as SEHNR and CDR2 as FQNEAQ (reference sequence). Trimming removed 1 base from V and 0 bases from J, with 6 bases in between. The CDR3 has 15 amino acids. The CDR3 DNA is TGTGCCAGCAGCTTAGATTTAGCGAACACCGGGGAGCTGTTTTTT. This sequence encodes CASSLDLANTGELFF.

For the CDR3, the DNA is TGCAGCGTTGAAGATCGGTGGAGGGGAGTGTTTTTT. Protein product: CSVEDRWRGVFF. The gene calls are TRBV29-1 and TRBJ1-4; weak D call: TRBD1 (5 bases). V was shortened by 0 bases and J by 15 bases, with 14 bases between the two germline ends. The CDR3 consists of 12 residues. The germline CDR1 and CDR2 sequences are SQVTM and ANQGSEA. Filled out from reference TRBV29-1 and TRBJ1-4, the complete variable domain reads SAVISQKPSRDICQRGTSLTIQCQVDSQVTMMFWYRQQPGQSLTLIATANQGSEATYESGFVIDKFPISRPNLTFSTLTVSNMSPEDSSIYLCSVEDRWRGVFFGSGTQLSVL.

This chain connects TRBV7-9 to TRBJ2-1; 16 nucleotides match TRBD2. Germline assignment: CDR1 SEHNR and CDR2 FQNEAQ (reference sequence). With V trimmed by 5 bases and J by 9 bases, 7 bases remained unmatched. The CDR3 spans 16 residues. CDR3 coding DNA: TGTGCCAGCAGCCCCACCGGGACTAGCGGGAGGGGTGAGCAGTTCTTC. Translation gives CASSPTGTSGRGEQFF.

The V and J genes are TRBV9 and TRBJ2-1; 10 nucleotides agree with TRBD2. Germline V gene data show CDR1 as SGDLS and CDR2 as YYNGEE. CDR3 length: 16 residues. V dropped 3 bases and J dropped 0; count of bases not matched to a gene: 3. DNA for the CDR3: TGTGCCAGCAGCGAGACTAGCGGGTTCTCCTACAATGAGCAGTTCTTC. This gives the protein CASSETSGFSYNEQFF.

This clone was observed once. V and J are TRBV9 and TRBJ1-4, with D unclear. The CDR3 extends over 14 amino acids. Germline-derived CDR1 and CDR2 are SGDLS and YYNGEE. The V end was cut by 3 bases, the J end by 5 bases, with 11 bases between. CDR3 bases: TGTGCCAGCAGCGCGGGCCGGGGAAATGAAAAACTGTTTTTT. This gives the protein CASSAGRGNEKLFF.

The J gene is TRBJ2-6, the V gene TRBV5-1; TRBD1 matches at 10 bases. The CDR3 spans 17 residues. Losses at the gene ends were 0 bases for V and 3 bases for J; bases not matched to a gene: 3. CDR1 is SGHRS and CDR2 is YFSETQ in the germline V gene. This CDR3 is CASSLVGTGVGANVLTF. DNA of the CDR3: TGCGCCAGCAGCTTGGTAGGGACAGGGGTTGGGGCCAACGTCCTGACTTTC.

The chain links TRBV27 to TRBJ2-5, with D possibly matching TRBD1 (5 bases). Trimming cost V 3 bases and J 4 bases, with 12 bases left between them. Germline CDR1 MNHEY, CDR2 SMNVEV (reference sequence). The CDR3 has 14 amino acids. The CDR3 region is CASSFAGSGETQYF. For the CDR3, the DNA is TGTGCCAGCAGTTTTGCAGGGTCGGGAGAGACCCAGTACTTC.

This clone has a handful of counts. This chain connects TRBV4-3 to TRBJ1-4; TRBD1 is a possible D gene (5 bases). The CDR3 runs to 14 residues. The V gene lost 1 base and the J gene lost 7 bases, with 10 bases spanning the gap. Germline V gives CDR1 LGHNA, CDR2 YSLEER. The CDR3 region has the DNA TGCGCCAGCAGCCAAGTAGGGGCGGTTGAAAAACTGTTTTTT. This gives the protein CASSQVGAVEKLFF.

The chain is built from TRBV3-1 (or the pseudogene TRBV3-2) and TRBJ1-4; 8 nucleotides align to TRBD1. Per the germline V gene, CDR1 is LGHDT and CDR2 is YNNKEL (reference sequence). V shed 0 bases and J 5 bases; nucleotides not matched to a gene: 2. The CDR3 covers 15 residues. CDR3 nucleotides: TGTGCCAGCAGCCAAGATCGACAGGGGAATGAAAAACTGTTTTTT. Translated, it gives CASSQDRQGNEKLFF.

The chain joins TRBV5-1 to TRBJ2-5, with 7 nucleotides matching TRBD2. After removal of 0 bases from V and 3 bases from J, the junction contained 2 bases not matched to a gene. Germline CDR1 SGHRS, CDR2 YFSETQ. CDR3 length equals 14 residues. The CDR3 region has the DNA TGCGCCAGCAGCTTGGGTGCGGGAGAAGAGACCCAGTACTTC. Translation gives CASSLGAGEETQYF.

J is TRBJ1-1 and V is TRBV7-2, with 10 positions matching TRBD1. Losses at the gene ends were 5 bases for V and 11 bases for J; bases not matched to a gene: 2. Germline values: CDR1 SGHTA, CDR2 FQGNSA. CDR3 length equals 11 residues. CDR3 DNA sequence: TGTGCCAGCAGCCGGGGACAGGGGGCTTTCTTT. Its protein is CASSRGQGAFF.

This sequence joins TRBV5-1 and TRBJ1-2, with 7 bases identical to TRBD1. This CDR3 has 16 amino acids. V shed 0 bases, J shed 4 bases, and the junction held 9 bases outside the gene matches. Per germline, CDR1 SGHRS and CDR2 YFSETQ. CDR3: CASSLGGTGEIYGYTF. CDR3 nucleotides: TGCGCCAGCAGCTTGGGGGGAACAGGGGAGATCTATGGCTACACCTTC.

The gene calls are TRBV7-6 and TRBJ2-1; 8 bases agree with TRBD2. The V gene end was trimmed by 5 bases and the J gene end by 5 bases; junction bases not matched to a gene: 14. The CDR3 runs to 17 residues. Looked up from germline, CDR1 is SGHVS and CDR2 is FNYEAQ. The CDR3: CASSPYQAGVTNNEQFF. The CDR3 DNA reads TGTGCCAGCAGCCCCTACCAAGCGGGGGTAACTAACAATGAGCAGTTCTTC. Combining the CDR3 with reference TRBV7-6 and TRBJ2-1 gives the whole variable domain GAGVSQSPRYKVTKRGQDVALRCDPISGHVSLYWYRQALGQGPEFLTYFNYEAQQDKSGLPNDRFSAERPEGSISTLTIQRTEQRDSAMYRCASSPYQAGVTNNEQFFGPGTRLTVL.

V is TRBV15 and J is TRBJ1-3, with D possibly being TRBD1 (6 bases). V was clipped by 0 bases and J by 0 bases, with 12 bases between them. The CDR3 has 17 residues. Per the germline V gene, CDR1 is LNHNV and CDR2 is YYDKDF (reference sequence). In DNA form, the CDR3 reads TGTGCCACCAGCAGAGATACAGGGCCCTTCTCTGGAAACACCATATATTTT. Its protein product is CATSRDTGPFSGNTIYF.

The chain couples TRBV6-2 or TRBV6-3 to TRBJ2-1, with 11 bases that match TRBD2. The CDR3 runs to 15 residues. CDR1 MNHEY and CDR2 SVGEGT come from the germline V gene. V trimming: 1 base; J trimming: 10 bases; junction bases outside the gene matches: 6. Here the CDR3 DNA reads TGTGCCAGCAGTTACTTACTAGCGGGAGTGGGGGAGCAGTTCTTC. Translating it yields CASSYLLAGVGEQFF.

The chain combines TRBV5-1 with TRBJ2-7; 10 bases line up with TRBD1. The CDR3 totals 15 residues. CDR1 SGHRS and CDR2 YFSETQ come from the germline V gene. Trimming at V came to 0 bases and at J to 5 bases, leaving 5 bases not matched to a gene. The CDR3 DNA reads TGCGCCAGCAGCTTGGAGGGACAGGGGATCGACGAGCAGTACTTC. The encoded protein is CASSLEGQGIDEQYF.

V gene TRBV6-4 combines with J gene TRBJ2-3; TRBD2 matches at 7 bases. Per the germline V gene, CDR1 is MRHNA and CDR2 is SNTAGT. The V gene end was trimmed by 5 bases and the J gene end by 1 base; junction bases not matched to a gene: 6. This CDR3 is 15 amino acids long. The CDR3 DNA is TGTGCCAGCAGTCTGGGACGGGGGGGCACAGATACGCAGTATTTT. This translates into CASSLGRGGTDTQYF.

The rearrangement joins TRBV25-1 to TRBJ1-6; TRBD1 matches at 8 bases. The ends lost 9 bases at V and 7 bases at J; junction bases unmatched: 5. The CDR3 has 13 amino acids. Germline CDR1 reads MGHDK; CDR2 reads SYGVNS. CDR3 DNA: TGTGCCAGTACAGGGGGGGCCAATTCACCCCTCCACTTT. It codes for CASTGGANSPLHF.